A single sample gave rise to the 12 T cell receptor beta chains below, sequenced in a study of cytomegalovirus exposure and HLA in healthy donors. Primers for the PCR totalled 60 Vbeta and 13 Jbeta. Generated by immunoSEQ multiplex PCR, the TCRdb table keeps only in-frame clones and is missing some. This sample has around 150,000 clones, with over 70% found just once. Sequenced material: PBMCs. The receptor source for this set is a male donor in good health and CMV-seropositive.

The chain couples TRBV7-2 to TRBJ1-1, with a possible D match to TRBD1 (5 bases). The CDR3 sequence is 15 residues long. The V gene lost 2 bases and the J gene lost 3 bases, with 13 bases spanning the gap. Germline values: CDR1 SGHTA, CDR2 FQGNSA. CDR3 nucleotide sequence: TGTGCCAGCAGCTTATGGGGACTTCCAGACACTGAAGCTTTCTTT. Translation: CASSLWGLPDTEAFF.

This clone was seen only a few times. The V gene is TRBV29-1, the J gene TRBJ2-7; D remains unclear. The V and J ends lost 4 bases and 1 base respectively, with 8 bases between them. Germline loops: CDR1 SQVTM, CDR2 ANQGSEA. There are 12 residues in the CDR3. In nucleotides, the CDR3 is TGCAGCGTTGCTGAGGTGTCCTACGAGCAGTACTTC. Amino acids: CSVAEVSYEQYF.

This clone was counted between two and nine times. The CDR3 bases are TGTGCCAGCAGTTCCCGGGGGACAGTGGGATCACCCCTCCACTTT. This encodes CASSSRGTVGSPLHF. The rearrangement joins TRBV6-6 to TRBJ1-6; 7 bases are shared with TRBD1. Germline lookup yields CDR1 MNHNY and CDR2 SVGAGI (reference sequence). With V trimmed by 4 bases and J by 10 bases, 10 bases remained unmatched. CDR3 length: 15 residues.

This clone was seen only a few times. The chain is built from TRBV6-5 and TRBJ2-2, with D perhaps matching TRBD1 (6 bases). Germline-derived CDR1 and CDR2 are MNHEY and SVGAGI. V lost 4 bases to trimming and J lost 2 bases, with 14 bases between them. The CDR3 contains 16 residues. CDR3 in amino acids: CASSSLDRLNTGELFF. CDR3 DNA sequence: TGTGCCAGCAGTTCCCTGGACAGACTAAACACCGGGGAGCTGTTTTTT.

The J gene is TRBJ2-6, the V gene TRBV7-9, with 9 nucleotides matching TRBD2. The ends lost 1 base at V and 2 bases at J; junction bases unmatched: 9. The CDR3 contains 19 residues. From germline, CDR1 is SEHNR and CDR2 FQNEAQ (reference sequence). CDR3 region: CASSLEIGGGAPGANVLTF. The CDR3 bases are TGTGCCAGCAGCTTAGAGATCGGCGGGGGGGCCCCTGGGGCCAACGTCCTGACTTTC.

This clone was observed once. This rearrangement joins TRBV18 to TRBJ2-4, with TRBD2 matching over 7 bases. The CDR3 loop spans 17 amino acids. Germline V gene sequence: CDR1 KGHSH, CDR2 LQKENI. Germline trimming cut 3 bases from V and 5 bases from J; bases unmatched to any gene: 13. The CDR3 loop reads CASSPNLLRTRQNIQYF. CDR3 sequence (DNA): TGTGCCAGCTCACCCAATCTACTCCGGACTAGACAAAACATTCAGTACTTC.

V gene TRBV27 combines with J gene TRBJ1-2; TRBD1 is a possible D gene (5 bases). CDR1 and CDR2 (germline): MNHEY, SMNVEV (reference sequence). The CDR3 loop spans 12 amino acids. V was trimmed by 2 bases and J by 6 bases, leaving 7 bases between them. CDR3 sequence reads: CASSLGGDGYTF. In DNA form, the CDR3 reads TGTGCCAGCAGTTTAGGGGGGGATGGCTACACCTTC.

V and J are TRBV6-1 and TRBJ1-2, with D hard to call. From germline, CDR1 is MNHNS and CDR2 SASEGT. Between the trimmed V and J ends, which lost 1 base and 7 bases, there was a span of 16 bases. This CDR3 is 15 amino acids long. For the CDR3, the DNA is TGTGCCAGCAGTGAAGTGCGACTCCCAACGGGTGGCTACACCTTC. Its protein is CASSEVRLPTGGYTF.

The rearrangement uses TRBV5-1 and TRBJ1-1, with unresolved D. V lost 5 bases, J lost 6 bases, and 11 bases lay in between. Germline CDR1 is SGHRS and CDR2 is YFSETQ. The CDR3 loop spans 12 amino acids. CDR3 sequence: CASRLEGPEAFF. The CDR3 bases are TGCGCCAGCAGGCTTGAGGGCCCTGAAGCTTTCTTT.

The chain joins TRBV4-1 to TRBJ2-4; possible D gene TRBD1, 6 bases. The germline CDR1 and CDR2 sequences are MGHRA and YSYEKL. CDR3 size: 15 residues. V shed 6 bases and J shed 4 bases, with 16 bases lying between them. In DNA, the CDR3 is TGCGCCAGCAGTCACCCGGACAGTCTTAAAAACATTCAGTACTTC. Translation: CASSHPDSLKNIQYF.

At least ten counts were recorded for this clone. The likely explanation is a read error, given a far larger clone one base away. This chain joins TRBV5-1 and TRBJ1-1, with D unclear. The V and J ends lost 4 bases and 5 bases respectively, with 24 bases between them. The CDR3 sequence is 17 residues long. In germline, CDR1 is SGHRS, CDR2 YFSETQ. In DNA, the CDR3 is TGCGCCAGCAGCCCAACGGTTTTTAAGCGGTGGAGAACTGAAGCTTTCTTT. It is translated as CASSPTVFKRWRTEAFF.

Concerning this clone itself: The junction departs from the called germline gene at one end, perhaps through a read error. For the CDR3, the DNA is TGTGCCGGCAGTGAAAAGCCTTTCGCCGAGCAGTACTTC. Its protein product is CAGSEKPFAEQYF. The chain has TRBV6-4 and TRBJ2-7; no definite D call. The CDR3 has 13 amino acids. Looked up from germline, CDR1 is MRHNA and CDR2 is SNTAGT.